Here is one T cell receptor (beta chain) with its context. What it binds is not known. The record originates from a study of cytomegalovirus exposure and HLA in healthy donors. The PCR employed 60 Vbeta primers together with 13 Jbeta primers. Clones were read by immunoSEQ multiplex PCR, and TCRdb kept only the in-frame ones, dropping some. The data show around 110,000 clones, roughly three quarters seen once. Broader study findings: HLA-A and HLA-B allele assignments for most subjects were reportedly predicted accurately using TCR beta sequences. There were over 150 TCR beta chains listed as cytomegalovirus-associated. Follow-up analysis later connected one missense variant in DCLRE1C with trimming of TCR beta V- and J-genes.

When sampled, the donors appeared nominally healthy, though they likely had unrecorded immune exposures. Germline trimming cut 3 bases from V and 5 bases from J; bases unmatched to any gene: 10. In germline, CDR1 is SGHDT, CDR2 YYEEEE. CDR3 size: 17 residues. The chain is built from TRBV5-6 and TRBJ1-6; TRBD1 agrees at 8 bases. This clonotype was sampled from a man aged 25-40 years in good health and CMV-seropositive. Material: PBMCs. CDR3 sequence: CASSWLTGEHDNSPLHF. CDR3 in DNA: TGTGCCAGCAGCTGGCTGACAGGGGAACACGATAATTCACCCCTCCACTTT. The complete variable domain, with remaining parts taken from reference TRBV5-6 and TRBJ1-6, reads DAGVTQSPTHLIKTRGQQVTLRCSPKSGHDTVSWYQQALGQGPQFIFQYYEEEERQRGNFPDRFSGHQFPNYSSELNVNALLLGDSALYLCASSWLTGEHDNSPLHFGNGTRLTVT.